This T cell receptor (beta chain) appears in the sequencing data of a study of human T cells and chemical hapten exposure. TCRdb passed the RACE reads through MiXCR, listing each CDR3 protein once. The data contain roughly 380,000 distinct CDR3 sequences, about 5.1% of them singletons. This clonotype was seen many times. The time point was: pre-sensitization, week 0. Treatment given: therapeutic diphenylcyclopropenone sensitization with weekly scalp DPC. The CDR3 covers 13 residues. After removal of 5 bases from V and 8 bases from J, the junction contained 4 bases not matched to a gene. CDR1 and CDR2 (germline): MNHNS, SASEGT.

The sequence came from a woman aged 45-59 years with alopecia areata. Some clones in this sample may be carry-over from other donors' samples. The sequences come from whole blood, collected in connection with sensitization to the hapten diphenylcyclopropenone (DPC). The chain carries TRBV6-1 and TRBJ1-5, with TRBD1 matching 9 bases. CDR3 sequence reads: CASSWTGEEPQHF. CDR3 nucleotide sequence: TGTGCCAGCAGTTGGACAGGGGAAGAGCCCCAGCATTTT.